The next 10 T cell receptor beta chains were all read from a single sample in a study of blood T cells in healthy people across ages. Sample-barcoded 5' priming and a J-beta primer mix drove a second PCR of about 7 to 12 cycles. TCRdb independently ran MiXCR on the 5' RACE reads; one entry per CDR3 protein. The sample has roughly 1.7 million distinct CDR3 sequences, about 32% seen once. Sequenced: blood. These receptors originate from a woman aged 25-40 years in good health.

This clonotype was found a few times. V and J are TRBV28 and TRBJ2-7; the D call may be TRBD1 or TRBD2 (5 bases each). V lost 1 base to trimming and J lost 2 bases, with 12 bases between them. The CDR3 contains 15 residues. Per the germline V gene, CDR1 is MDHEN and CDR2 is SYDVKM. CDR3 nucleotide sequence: TGTGCCAGCAGTTTATTGGTGGGGACCACCTACGAGCAGTACTTC. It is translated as CASSLLVGTTYEQYF.

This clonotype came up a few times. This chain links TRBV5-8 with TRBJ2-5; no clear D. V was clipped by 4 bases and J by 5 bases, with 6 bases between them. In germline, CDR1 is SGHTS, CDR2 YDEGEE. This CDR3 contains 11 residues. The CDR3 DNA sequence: TGTGCCAGCAGCCCGACCGAGACCCAGTACTTC. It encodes CASSPTETQYF.

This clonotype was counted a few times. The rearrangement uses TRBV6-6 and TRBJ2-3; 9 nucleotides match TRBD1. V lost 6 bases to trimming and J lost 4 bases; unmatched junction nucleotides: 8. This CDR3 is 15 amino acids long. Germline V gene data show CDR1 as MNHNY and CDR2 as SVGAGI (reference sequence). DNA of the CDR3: TGTGCCAGCAGAACACCGGGACAGGGTTCAGATACGCAGTATTTT. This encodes CASRTPGQGSDTQYF.

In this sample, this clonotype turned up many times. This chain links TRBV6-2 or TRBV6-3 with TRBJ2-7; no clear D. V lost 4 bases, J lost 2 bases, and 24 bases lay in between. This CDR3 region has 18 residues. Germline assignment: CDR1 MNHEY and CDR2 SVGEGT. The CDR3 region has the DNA TGTGCCAGCAGTTCCAACGTCCCGCCCAGGCCGCAGACCTACGAGCAGTACTTC. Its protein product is CASSSNVPPRPQTYEQYF.

CDR3 in DNA: TGCAGTGCCCTAAGGACAGGGCACACAGATACGCAGTATTTT. It translates to CSALRTGHTDTQYF. The chain combines TRBV20-1 with TRBJ2-3; 8 nucleotides agree with TRBD1. Germline trimming cut 6 bases from V and 2 bases from J; bases unmatched to any gene: 7. The CDR3 contains 14 residues. Germline CDR1 reads DFQATT; CDR2 reads SNEGSKA (reference sequence).

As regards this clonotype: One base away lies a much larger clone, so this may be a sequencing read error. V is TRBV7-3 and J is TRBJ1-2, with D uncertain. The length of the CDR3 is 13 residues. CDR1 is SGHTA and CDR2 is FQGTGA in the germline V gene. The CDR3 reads CASSFGENYDYTF. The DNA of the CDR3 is TGTGCCAGCAGCTTTGGAGAGAACTATGACTACACCTTC. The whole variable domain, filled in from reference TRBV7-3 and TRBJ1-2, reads GAGVSQTPSNKVTEKGKYVELRCDPISGHTALYWYRQSLGQGPEFLIYFQGTGAADDSGLPNDRFFAVRPEGSVSTLKIQRTERGDSAVYLCASSFGENYDYTFGSGTRLTVV.

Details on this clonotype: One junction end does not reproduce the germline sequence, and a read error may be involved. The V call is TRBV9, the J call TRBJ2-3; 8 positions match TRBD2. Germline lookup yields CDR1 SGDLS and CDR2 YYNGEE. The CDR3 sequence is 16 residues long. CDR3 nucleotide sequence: TGTGCCAGCAGCGTAGGAGCGGGGGCTAGCACAGGTACGCAGTATTTT. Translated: CASSVGAGASTGTQYF.

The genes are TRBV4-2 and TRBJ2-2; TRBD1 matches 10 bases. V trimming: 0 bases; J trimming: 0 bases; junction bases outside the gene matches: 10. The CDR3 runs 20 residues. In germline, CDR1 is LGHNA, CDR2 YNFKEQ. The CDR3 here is CASSQDWAETGGPNTGELFF. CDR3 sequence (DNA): TGTGCCAGCAGCCAAGATTGGGCTGAGACAGGGGGCCCGAACACCGGGGAGCTGTTTTTT.

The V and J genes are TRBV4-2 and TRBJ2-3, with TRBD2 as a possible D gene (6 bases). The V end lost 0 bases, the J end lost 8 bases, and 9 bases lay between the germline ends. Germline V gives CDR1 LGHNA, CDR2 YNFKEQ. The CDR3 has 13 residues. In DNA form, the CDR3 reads TGTGCCAGCAGCCAAGATTCGGAGGGTACGCAGTATTTT. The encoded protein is CASSQDSEGTQYF.

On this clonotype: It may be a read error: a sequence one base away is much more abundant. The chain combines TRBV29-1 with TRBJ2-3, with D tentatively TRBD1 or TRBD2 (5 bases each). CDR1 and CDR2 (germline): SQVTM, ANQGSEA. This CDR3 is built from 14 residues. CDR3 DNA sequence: TGCAGCGTTCGCCGGGACGAAGTACCAGATGCGCAGTATTTT. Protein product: CSVRRDEVPDAQYF.